Sequencing of this TCR beta chain was carried out in a study of shared T cell receptors in the human thymus. Only in-frame clones appear in the TCRdb table, and some are missing; sequencing was by immunoSEQ multiplex PCR. The sample holds 500,000 to 850,000 clones, roughly 86% seen once. This CDR3 comprises 11 residues. Germline V lookup: CDR1 GTSNPN, CDR2 SVGIG (reference sequence). V was trimmed by 8 bases and J by 5 bases, leaving 10 bases between them. These same records also appear under a second study, on human thymus T cells. That paper states: Congenital heart defects were the reason for the corrective surgery that the donors, healthy Finnish infants, were having. Resections from corrective heart surgery supplied the thymus tissue. Biased V and J segment usage appeared in thymus and peripheral blood.

The source of this sequence is a boy under two years old with a congenital heart defect. The chain carries TRBV30 and TRBJ2-1; D is unresolved. Specimen: thymocytes. The CDR3 spells CALDLNNEQFF. The DNA for the CDR3 is TGTGCCCTCGACTTGAACAATGAGCAGTTCTTC. The whole variable domain, remainder taken from reference TRBV30 and TRBJ2-1, is SQTIHQWPATLVQPVGSPLSLECTVEGTSNPNLYWYRQAAGRGLQLLFYSVGIGQISSEVPQNLSASRPQDRQFILSSKKLLLSDSGFYLCALDLNNEQFFGPGTRLTVL.